Presented here are 26 T cell receptor beta chains from one specimen sequenced in a study of early T cells in non-severe SARS-CoV-2 infection. MiXCR, run by TCRdb on the 5' RACE reads, gives a single entry per CDR3 protein. The top ten clones hold about 6% of a sample with about 28,000 distinct CDR3 sequences, less than 6% of them seen once. This sample comprised whole blood, obtained at baseline. The receptors stem from an adult who was a healthcare worker with PCR-confirmed SARS-CoV-2 infection or an uninfected control (not recorded which).

This clonotype came up many times. V gene TRBV10-3 combines with J gene TRBJ2-1; 14 bases align to TRBD2. The CDR3 contains 15 residues. CDR1 is ENHRY, CDR2 SYGVKD, per germline. V shed 11 bases, J shed 6 bases, and the junction held 9 bases outside the gene matches. CDR3 bases: TGTGCCTGCGGGCTCGGGACTAGCGGGGGCAATGAGCAGTTCTTC. As protein: CACGLGTSGGNEQFF.

This clonotype was counted ten times or more. The DNA of the CDR3 is TGTGCTAGTGGTATATCCGGGGACACCGGGGAGCTGTTTTTT. Protein: CASGISGDTGELFF. The gene calls are TRBV12-5 and TRBJ2-2, with D possibly TRBD2 on 5 matching bases. The germline V gene has CDR1 LGHNT and CDR2 FRNRAP. V was clipped by 5 bases and J by 3 bases, with 10 bases between them. The CDR3 covers 14 residues.

Ten or more counts support this clonotype. The rearrangement joins TRBV15 to TRBJ2-7; D remains unclear. CDR1 is LNHNV and CDR2 is YYDKDF in the germline V gene (reference sequence). Trimming pared 2 bases from V and 3 bases from J, leaving 8 bases between. This CDR3 region has 13 residues. For the CDR3, the DNA is TGTGCCACCAGCAGACGGACGGACTACGAGCAGTACTTC. Protein sequence: CATSRRTDYEQYF.

This clonotype was observed many times. The chain carries TRBV6-4 and TRBJ1-5; D unclear. Trimming cost V 0 bases and J 4 bases, with 4 bases left between them. The CDR3 has 13 amino acids. The germline gives CDR1 MRHNA, CDR2 SNTAGT. The CDR3 is CASSDSVNQPQHF. The CDR3 DNA sequence: TGTGCCAGCAGTGACTCGGTAAATCAGCCCCAGCATTTT.

In this sample, this clonotype turned up many times. The chain combines TRBV6-6 with TRBJ2-7, with TRBD1 identical over 10 bases. There are 14 residues in the CDR3. Unmatched junction bases numbered 7, after V lost 7 bases and J lost 4 bases. Germline lookup yields CDR1 MNHNY and CDR2 SVGAGI (reference sequence). CDR3 sequence (DNA): TGTGCCAGCACACGGGACAGGGGACCTTACGAGCAGTACTTC. Translation gives CASTRDRGPYEQYF.

This clonotype occurred many times. V is TRBV18 and J is TRBJ2-2; no clear D gene. V lost 2 bases and J lost 2, with 9 bases in between. This CDR3 comprises 15 residues. Germline lookup yields CDR1 KGHSH and CDR2 LQKENI. Here the CDR3 reads CASSPSGPNTGELFF. CDR3 sequence (DNA): TGTGCCAGCTCACCATCCGGGCCCAACACCGGGGAGCTGTTTTTT.

Concerning this clonotype: A much larger clone is a single base away; this may be a read error. The chain uses TRBV19 and TRBJ1-5; D call uncertain. There are 14 residues in the CDR3. The germline V gene has CDR1 LNHDA and CDR2 SQIVND (reference sequence). Deletions cut 5 bases from V and 4 bases from J, with 12 bases between. The CDR3 DNA reads TGTGCCAGTAGTCCGTCCGAGGGAAATCAGCCCCAGCATTTT. Translation: CASSPSEGNQPQHF. The full variable domain, its missing parts supplied by reference TRBV19 and TRBJ1-5, is DGGITQSPKYLFRKEGQNVTLSCEQNLNHDAMYWYRQDPGQGLRLIYYSQIVNDFQKGDIAEGYSVSREKKESFPLTVTSAQKNPTAFYLCASSPSEGNQPQHFGDGTRLSIL.

This clonotype has at least ten counts. V is TRBV18 and J is TRBJ1-2; TRBD1 is a possible D gene (6 bases). The CDR3 totals 12 residues. The germline V gene has CDR1 KGHSH and CDR2 LQKENI. Deletions cut 1 base from V and 6 bases from J, with 6 bases between. CDR3 DNA: TGTGCCAGCTCACCACAGGGGGATGGCTACACCTTC. This gives the protein CASSPQGDGYTF.

Ten or more counts support this clonotype. This chain joins TRBV5-1 and TRBJ2-3, with 9 positions matching TRBD1. The CDR3 is 16 residues long. Germline CDR1 reads SGHRS; CDR2 reads YFSETQ. V lost 1 base, J lost 0 bases, and 3 bases stayed unmatched. The CDR3, as DNA: TGCGCCAGCAGCTTGCAACAGGGGGCAAGCACAGATACGCAGTATTTT. Its translation: CASSLQQGASTDTQYF.

The chain links TRBV30 to TRBJ2-7; no clear D gene. From germline, CDR1 is GTSNPN and CDR2 SVGIG (reference sequence). Trimming stripped 0 bases from V and 6 bases from J, with 12 bases between. The CDR3 contains 13 residues. In DNA, the CDR3 is TGTGCCTGGAGTGTAGTCTTAGCCCTCGAGCAGTACTTC. It yields the protein CAWSVVLALEQYF.

This clonotype was seen a few times. V gene TRBV12-3 or TRBV12-4 combines with J gene TRBJ2-7, with D perhaps matching TRBD1 or TRBD2 (5 bases each). V lost 7 bases and J 4 bases, leaving 17 bases between the germline ends. The CDR3 extends over 14 amino acids. CDR3 DNA sequence: TGTGCCAGCACCCCAATGGGGGTAACATACGAGCAGTACTTC. Translated: CASTPMGVTYEQYF.

This clonotype was found many times. J is TRBJ1-1 and V is TRBV5-1, with D tentatively TRBD1 (6 bases). The germline V gene encodes CDR1 SGHRS and CDR2 YFSETQ. The V and J ends lost 4 bases and 0 bases respectively, with 16 bases between them. The CDR3 length is 16 residues. Here the CDR3 DNA reads TGCGCCAGCAGCCTTAAAACGGGACAAATGAACACTGAAGCTTTCTTT. Amino acid sequence: CASSLKTGQMNTEAFF.

This clonotype was counted a few times. The chain's CDR3 is CASSLGGTSGANVLTF. CDR3 coding DNA: TGTGCCAGCAGCTTAGGCGGCACCTCTGGGGCCAACGTCCTGACTTTC. The rearrangement uses TRBV7-9 and TRBJ2-6; D is ambiguous. Germline-derived CDR1 and CDR2 are SEHNR and FQNEAQ (reference sequence). Trimming left V 1 base short and J 0 bases short, with 7 bases between. The CDR3 length is 16 residues.

This clonotype occurred many times. This chain joins TRBV30 and TRBJ1-1, with no clear D. V was pared by 0 bases and J by 1 base, with 6 bases between. This CDR3 comprises 13 residues. Germline loops: CDR1 GTSNPN, CDR2 SVGIG (reference sequence). This chain's CDR3 is CAWSVRGNTEAFF. CDR3 DNA sequence: TGTGCCTGGAGTGTTCGGGGGAACACTGAAGCTTTCTTT.

As regards this clonotype: A read error may explain this, as a much larger clone is one base away. The V gene is TRBV3-1, the J gene TRBJ1-2; TRBD1 might be the D (5 bases). Germline V gene data show CDR1 as LGHDT and CDR2 as YNNKEL (reference sequence). This CDR3 spans 14 amino acids. The DNA of the CDR3 is TGTGCCGGCAGCCAAGAGGCCGGGACTGGCGGCTACACCTTC. Protein sequence: CAGSQEAGTGGYTF.

This clonotype occurred many times. The chain employs TRBV10-3 and TRBJ2-5; a weak D match, TRBD1 (5 bases). The CDR3 has 15 amino acids. CDR1 and CDR2 (germline): ENHRY, SYGVKD. The germline V and J ends were trimmed by 6 bases and 1 base, with 15 bases remaining between them. The CDR3 bases are TGTGCCATCAGGAAGGGGTCGAACCTCCAAGAGACCCAGTACTTC. It encodes CAIRKGSNLQETQYF.

This clonotype was recorded many times. CDR3 sequence (DNA): TGCGCCAGCAGCTTGGCCGGCGGTTCGAACACTGAAGCTTTCTTT. This codes for CASSLAGGSNTEAFF. This chain links TRBV5-1 with TRBJ1-1, with D unresolved. The germline V gene has CDR1 SGHRS and CDR2 YFSETQ. The CDR3 length is 15 residues. Trimming removed 0 bases from V and 1 base from J, with 10 bases in between.

As to this clonotype: Just one base apart from a much larger clone, this may be a read error. The V call is TRBV7-6, the J call TRBJ2-3; D gene ambiguous. This CDR3 has 14 amino acids. Germline loops: CDR1 SGHVS, CDR2 FNYEAQ. The CDR3 loop reads CVSSRTTLTDTQYF. The CDR3 region has the DNA TGTGTCAGCAGCCGAACGACGCTGACAGATACGCAGTATTTT.

The chain uses TRBV20-1 and TRBJ2-1; 14 bases fit TRBD2. Germline V CDR1 and CDR2: DFQATT, SNEGSKA (reference sequence). V lost 0 bases and J lost 5; bases outside the gene matches: 9. CDR3 length equals 18 residues. The CDR3 is CSARDLGLAGARDNEQFF. The CDR3 coding sequence is TGCAGTGCTAGAGATTTGGGACTAGCGGGGGCCCGTGACAATGAGCAGTTCTTC.

Many counts were recorded for this clonotype. The rearrangement uses TRBV4-1 and TRBJ2-7, with TRBD2 matching 15 bases. The germline V gene encodes CDR1 MGHRA and CDR2 YSYEKL. The ends lost 0 bases at V and 0 bases at J; junction bases unmatched: 9. The CDR3 has 20 residues. Here the CDR3 DNA reads TGCGCCAGCAGCCAAGATTTCGGACTAGCGGGGGGGCCGGGCTCCTACGAGCAGTACTTC. Translation gives CASSQDFGLAGGPGSYEQYF.

The chain recombines TRBV27 with TRBJ2-2, with TRBD2 matching over 7 bases. V lost 6 bases, J lost 1 base, and 8 bases stayed unmatched. The CDR3 sequence is 16 residues long. Germline CDR1 and CDR2: MNHEY and SMNVEV (reference sequence). CDR3 amino acids: CASRPSSGGNTGELFF. As DNA, the CDR3 is TGTGCCAGCAGACCCTCTAGCGGAGGGAACACCGGGGAGCTGTTTTTT.

With respect to this clonotype: Since a much larger clone is just one base distant, this may be a read error. V and J are TRBV6-6 and TRBJ2-7, with 14 bases fitting TRBD2. The CDR3 loop spans 15 amino acids. Germline V lookup: CDR1 MNHNY, CDR2 SVGAGI (reference sequence). The CDR3: CASSPGLAGVGEQHF. The CDR3 region has the DNA TGTGCCAGCAGCCCGGGACTAGCGGGAGTGGGCGAGCAGCACTTC.

This clonotype was recorded many times. The genes are TRBV7-9 and TRBJ1-5; D unresolved. Germline V CDR1 and CDR2: SEHNR, FQNEAQ (reference sequence). V was cut by 5 bases and J by 4 bases, with 6 bases left in between. The CDR3 has 12 amino acids. CDR3 region: CASSPGNQPQHF. The CDR3 DNA follows: TGTGCCAGCAGCCCCGGTAATCAGCCCCAGCATTTT.

This clonotype was recorded at least ten times. The V gene is TRBV6-6, the J gene TRBJ2-5, with no clear D. The CDR3 contains 19 residues. Germline assignment: CDR1 MNHNY and CDR2 SVGAGI (reference sequence). V lost 1 base, J lost 5 bases, and 26 bases lay in between. The CDR3, as DNA: TGTGCCAGCAGTTACTTCAAGCAAATTCGGGCGCCCCTGGGGGAGACCCAGTACTTC. It yields the protein CASSYFKQIRAPLGETQYF.

The chain joins TRBV2 to TRBJ1-2; D unclear. The CDR3 has 13 amino acids. Per germline, CDR1 SNHLY and CDR2 FYNNEI. V was pared by 0 bases and J by 4 bases, with 6 bases between. The CDR3 reads CASSEAGGYGYTF. In DNA form, the CDR3 reads TGTGCCAGCAGTGAAGCGGGAGGCTATGGCTACACCTTC.

This clonotype has ten or more counts. The chain carries TRBV7-9 and TRBJ2-5; tentatively, D is TRBD1 or TRBD2 (5 bases each). Germline CDR1 SEHNR, CDR2 FQNEAQ (reference sequence). The CDR3 length is 14 residues. V dropped 3 bases and J dropped 4 bases, with 12 bases sitting between them. The CDR3 bases are TGTGCCAGCAGCTTGTCGAGGGGCTTAGAGACCCAGTACTTC. Its protein is CASSLSRGLETQYF.